This T cell receptor (beta chain) was sequenced for a study of T cell responses to AZD1222 COVID-19 vaccine (dated by TCRdb to 2020 to 2023). With respect to the entire study: AZD1222 recipients with second doses at about 4 weeks or about 12 weeks were pooled, because spike-specific TCR depth and breadth did not differ between schedules. TCR sequencing was performed for 230 to 250 trial participants, of whom 200 to 210 were given two doses of AZD1222 and roughly 25 were given two doses of MenACWY control vaccine. Enrollment into the trials was organized by age into subgroups of 18-55, 56-69 and 70-plus years, and those subgroups contained roughly 150, 30 and 60 TCR-sequenced participants, respectively.

The CDR3 regions of human TCRbeta chains were analyzed by immunosequencing. In the source study's methods: TCRs in the repertoires were compared against a reference library of SARS-CoV-2-specific TCRs that had been generated with the MIRA antigen-specificity platform. Breadth meant the fraction of unique TCRs that were SARS-CoV-2-associated, whereas depth meant the fraction of total T cells that were SARS-CoV-2-associated. Using the MIRA data, every spike-specific TCR was mapped to the spike region that the TCR reacted to and assigned to either a CD4 or a CD8 class. Log10-transformed breadth and depth values were compared by one-way ANOVA with Sidak's multiple comparisons tests. Sourced from immuneACCESS, this table was stored by TCRdb with only in-frame sequences that have V and J called. A share of the clones is absent; for the studies checked, an unresolved V gene accounts for under half, and the remainder has no known explanation. V and J calls and clone size follow that table, whereas D and trimming were derived from the DNA. The sample includes some 74,000 clones, with 65% to 85% observed a single time. The ten largest clones add up to around 20% of the sample.

What this sample's time point label stands for: baseline before first vaccination. The vaccinee samples were drawn from two UK trials, COV001 and COV002, one of which was a single-blind randomized controlled phase 2/3 trial testing AZD1222 (ChAdOx1 nCoV-19) in healthy adults. Trial participant PBMC samples were collected at day 0 and day 28 after the second dose for TCRbeta chain sequencing. The CDR1 and CDR2 encoded by the germline V gene are SNHLY and FYNNEI. Inclusive of the bounding cysteine and phenylalanine, the CDR3 is 14 residues long. The only DNA kept is the CDR3, 42 bases in frame from the first base. The V and J ends are trimmed by 5 bases and 5 bases, leaving 13 bases between them. This clone was seen more than once but under ten times. Which antigen it targets is not known. No base-level quality is on record; no much larger clone is a single base apart. General conclusions and limits of the study: Most participants were white British and females outnumbered males, and the authors suggested that clonal diversity may have been underestimated. CD4 TCRs associated with the vaccine covered the entire spike protein, and the dominant responses were in regions 160-218 and 743-854. Conclusions about previously exposed vaccinees are limited because only six or seven AZD1222 recipients were SARS-CoV-2 seropositive at baseline. In the small 56-69-year group, the increase in depth fell short of significance, most likely because of low power. Epitopes outside the regions mutated in the B.1.351 and B.1.1.7 variants were reportedly recognized by nearly half of the unique spike-specific TCRs. After two AZD1222 doses, spike-specific TCR breadth and depth were significantly higher than at day 0 and than in MenACWY recipients. Because no day 14 peak-response samples were available, the repertoires could be characterized only after the peak T cell response.

This receptor was identified in an adult in good health. The chain joins TRBV2 to TRBJ1-5; tentative D gene TRBD1, with 6 bases matching. The sequencing here drew on peripheral blood, taken on day 0 of AZD1222 vaccination. The DNA sequence is as follows: TGTGCCAGCAGTATACAGGGTACTTATCAGCCCCAGCATTTT. Translated, this is CASSIQGTYQPQHF.